This T cell receptor (beta chain) was retrieved from a study of PD-1 blockade in mismatch repair-deficient tumors. Study-wide context: All were previously treated, progressing patients with eleven to twelve mismatch repair-deficient cancer types. Study-wide points: Tumor-resident clones, often absent from pretreatment blood, expanded after pembrolizumab and then contracted.

Every patient had mismatch repair deficiency by PCR or immunohistochemistry. In regard to this clone: Its antigen is not identified.

Germline loops: CDR1 SGDLS, CDR2 YYNGEE. Deletions cut 4 bases from V and 13 bases from J, with 14 bases between. This CDR3 spans 11 amino acids. Sequenced by immunoSEQ multiplex PCR; TCRdb stores in-frame clones only, minus some. The sample lists approximately 100,000 clones, over 65% occurring once. This clonotype originated in an adult with mismatch repair-deficient cancer. The genes are TRBV9 and TRBJ1-2; no reliable D call. Here the sequenced sample was peripheral blood, taken 35 to 37 weeks after starting pembrolizumab. The CDR3 bases are TGTGCCAGCAGCTTGGACGGTTCCATCACCTTC. As protein: CASSLDGSITF. Filled out from reference TRBV9 and TRBJ1-2, the complete variable domain reads DSGVTQTPKHLITATGQRVTLRCSPRSGDLSVYWYQQSLDQGLQFLIQYYNGEERAKGNILERFSAQQFPDLHSELNLSSLELGDSALYFCASSLDGSITFGSGTRLTVV.